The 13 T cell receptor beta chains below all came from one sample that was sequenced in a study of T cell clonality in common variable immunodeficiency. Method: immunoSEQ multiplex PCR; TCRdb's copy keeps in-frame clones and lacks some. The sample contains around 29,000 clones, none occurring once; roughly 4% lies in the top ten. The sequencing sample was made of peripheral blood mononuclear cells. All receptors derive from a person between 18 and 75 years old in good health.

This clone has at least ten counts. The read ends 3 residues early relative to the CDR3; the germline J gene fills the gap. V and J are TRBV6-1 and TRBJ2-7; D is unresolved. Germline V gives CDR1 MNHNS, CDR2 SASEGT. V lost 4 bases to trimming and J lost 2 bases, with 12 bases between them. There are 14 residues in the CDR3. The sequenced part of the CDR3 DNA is TGTGCCAGCAGTGGAGGCAGGTCCACCTACGAG. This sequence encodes CASSGGRSTYE. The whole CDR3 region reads CASSGGRSTYEQYF.

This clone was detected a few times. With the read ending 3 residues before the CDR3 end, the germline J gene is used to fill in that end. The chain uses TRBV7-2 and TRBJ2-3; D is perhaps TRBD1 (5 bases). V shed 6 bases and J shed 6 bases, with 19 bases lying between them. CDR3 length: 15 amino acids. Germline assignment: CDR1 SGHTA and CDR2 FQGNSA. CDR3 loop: CASRGQATASDTQYF. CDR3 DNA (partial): TGTGCCAGCAGGGGGCAGGCGACTGCCAGTGATACG.

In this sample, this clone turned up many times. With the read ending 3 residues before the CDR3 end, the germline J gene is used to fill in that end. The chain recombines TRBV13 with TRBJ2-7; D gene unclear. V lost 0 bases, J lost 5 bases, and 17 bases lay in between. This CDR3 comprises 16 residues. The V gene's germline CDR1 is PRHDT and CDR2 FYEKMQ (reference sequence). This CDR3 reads CASSLGYLAPQNEQYF. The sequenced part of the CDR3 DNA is TGTGCCAGCAGCTTAGGGTACCTGGCCCCCCAAAACGAG.

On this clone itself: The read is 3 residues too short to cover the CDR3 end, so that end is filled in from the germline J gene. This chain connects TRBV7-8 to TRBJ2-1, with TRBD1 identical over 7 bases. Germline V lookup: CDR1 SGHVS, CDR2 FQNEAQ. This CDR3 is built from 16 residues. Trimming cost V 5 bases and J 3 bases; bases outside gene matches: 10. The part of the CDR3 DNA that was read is TGTGCCAGCAGCCCGACCCGGGACAGAGTCTACAATGAG. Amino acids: CASSPTRDRVYNE. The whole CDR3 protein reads CASSPTRDRVYNEQFF.

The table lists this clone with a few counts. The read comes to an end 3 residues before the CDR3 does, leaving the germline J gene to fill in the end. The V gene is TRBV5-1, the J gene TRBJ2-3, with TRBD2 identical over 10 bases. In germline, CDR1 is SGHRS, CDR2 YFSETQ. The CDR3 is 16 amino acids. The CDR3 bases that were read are TGCGCCAGCAGCACCGTAGCGGGAGGAGAGGGAGAGACG. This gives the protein CASSTVAGGEGET. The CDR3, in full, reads CASSTVAGGEGETQYF.

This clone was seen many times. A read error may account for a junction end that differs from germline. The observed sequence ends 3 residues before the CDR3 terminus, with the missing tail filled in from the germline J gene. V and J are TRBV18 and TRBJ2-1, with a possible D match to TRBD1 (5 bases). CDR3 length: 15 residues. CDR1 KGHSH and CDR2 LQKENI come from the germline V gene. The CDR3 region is CVSSPSRDSYNEQFF. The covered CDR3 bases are TGTGTCAGCTCACCATCCCGCGACAGCTACAATGAG. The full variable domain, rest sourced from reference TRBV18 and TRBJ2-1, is NAGVMQNPRHLVRRRGQEARLRCSPMKGHSHVYWYRQLPEEGLKFMVYLQKENIIDESGMPKERFSAEFPKEGPSILRIQQVVRGDSAAYFCVSSPSRDSYNEQFFGPGTRLTVL.

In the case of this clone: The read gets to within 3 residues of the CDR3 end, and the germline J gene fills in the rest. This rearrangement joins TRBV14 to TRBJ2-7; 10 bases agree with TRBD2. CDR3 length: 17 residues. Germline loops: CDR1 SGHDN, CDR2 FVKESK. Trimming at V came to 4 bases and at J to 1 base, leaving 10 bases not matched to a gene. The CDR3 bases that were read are TGTGCCAGCAGCCCCCTTCCCCATAGCGGGAGGTCCTACGAG. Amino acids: CASSPLPHSGRSYE. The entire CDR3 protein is CASSPLPHSGRSYEQYF.

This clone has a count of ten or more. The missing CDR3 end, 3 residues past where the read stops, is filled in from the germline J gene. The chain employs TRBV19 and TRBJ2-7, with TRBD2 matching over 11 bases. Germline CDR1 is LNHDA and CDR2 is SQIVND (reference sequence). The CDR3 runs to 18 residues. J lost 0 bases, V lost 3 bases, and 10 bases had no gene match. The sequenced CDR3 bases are TGTGCCAGTAGTATTTTGGCTAGCGGGAGGACGAGCTCCTACGAG. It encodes CASSILASGRTSSYE. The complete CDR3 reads CASSILASGRTSSYEQYF.

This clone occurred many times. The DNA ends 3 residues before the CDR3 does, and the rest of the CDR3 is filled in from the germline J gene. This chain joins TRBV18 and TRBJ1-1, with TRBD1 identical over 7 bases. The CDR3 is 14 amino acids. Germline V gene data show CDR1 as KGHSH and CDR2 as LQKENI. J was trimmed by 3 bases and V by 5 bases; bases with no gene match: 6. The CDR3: CASSAGTVHTEAFF. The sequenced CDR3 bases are TGTGCCAGCTCAGCTGGGACAGTTCACACTGAA.

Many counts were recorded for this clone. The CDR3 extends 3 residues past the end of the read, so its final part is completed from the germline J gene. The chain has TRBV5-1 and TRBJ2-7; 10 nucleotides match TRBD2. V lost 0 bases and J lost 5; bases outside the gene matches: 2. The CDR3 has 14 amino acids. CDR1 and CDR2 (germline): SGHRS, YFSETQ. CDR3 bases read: TGCGCCAGCAGCTTGGCGAGCGGGAGGGACGAG. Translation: CASSLASGRDE. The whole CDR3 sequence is CASSLASGRDEQYF.

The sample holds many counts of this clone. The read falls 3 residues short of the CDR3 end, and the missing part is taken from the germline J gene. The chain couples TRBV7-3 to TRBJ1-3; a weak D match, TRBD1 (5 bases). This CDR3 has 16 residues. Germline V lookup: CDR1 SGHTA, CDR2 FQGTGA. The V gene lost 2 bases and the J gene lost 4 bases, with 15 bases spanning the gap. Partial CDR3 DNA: TGTGCCAGCAGCTTATCCGACGCTGCAGGGGGAAACACC. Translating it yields CASSLSDAAGGNT. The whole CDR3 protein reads CASSLSDAAGGNTIYF.

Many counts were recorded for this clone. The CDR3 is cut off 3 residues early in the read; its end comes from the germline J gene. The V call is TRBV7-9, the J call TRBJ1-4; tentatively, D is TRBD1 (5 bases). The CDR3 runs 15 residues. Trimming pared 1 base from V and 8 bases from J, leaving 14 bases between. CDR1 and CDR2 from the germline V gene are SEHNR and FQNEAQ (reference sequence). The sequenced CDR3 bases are TGTGCCAGCAGCTTAGTCGGAAGGGGAGGAGAAAAA. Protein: CASSLVGRGGEK. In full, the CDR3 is CASSLVGRGGEKLFF.

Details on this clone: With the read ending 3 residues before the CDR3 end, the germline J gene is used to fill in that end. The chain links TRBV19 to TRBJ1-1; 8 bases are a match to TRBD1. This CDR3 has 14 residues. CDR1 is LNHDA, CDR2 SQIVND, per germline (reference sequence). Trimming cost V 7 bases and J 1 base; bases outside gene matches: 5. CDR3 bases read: TGTGCCAGTAACCGAGGGACAGGGAACACTGAA. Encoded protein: CASNRGTGNTE. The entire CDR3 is CASNRGTGNTEAFF.